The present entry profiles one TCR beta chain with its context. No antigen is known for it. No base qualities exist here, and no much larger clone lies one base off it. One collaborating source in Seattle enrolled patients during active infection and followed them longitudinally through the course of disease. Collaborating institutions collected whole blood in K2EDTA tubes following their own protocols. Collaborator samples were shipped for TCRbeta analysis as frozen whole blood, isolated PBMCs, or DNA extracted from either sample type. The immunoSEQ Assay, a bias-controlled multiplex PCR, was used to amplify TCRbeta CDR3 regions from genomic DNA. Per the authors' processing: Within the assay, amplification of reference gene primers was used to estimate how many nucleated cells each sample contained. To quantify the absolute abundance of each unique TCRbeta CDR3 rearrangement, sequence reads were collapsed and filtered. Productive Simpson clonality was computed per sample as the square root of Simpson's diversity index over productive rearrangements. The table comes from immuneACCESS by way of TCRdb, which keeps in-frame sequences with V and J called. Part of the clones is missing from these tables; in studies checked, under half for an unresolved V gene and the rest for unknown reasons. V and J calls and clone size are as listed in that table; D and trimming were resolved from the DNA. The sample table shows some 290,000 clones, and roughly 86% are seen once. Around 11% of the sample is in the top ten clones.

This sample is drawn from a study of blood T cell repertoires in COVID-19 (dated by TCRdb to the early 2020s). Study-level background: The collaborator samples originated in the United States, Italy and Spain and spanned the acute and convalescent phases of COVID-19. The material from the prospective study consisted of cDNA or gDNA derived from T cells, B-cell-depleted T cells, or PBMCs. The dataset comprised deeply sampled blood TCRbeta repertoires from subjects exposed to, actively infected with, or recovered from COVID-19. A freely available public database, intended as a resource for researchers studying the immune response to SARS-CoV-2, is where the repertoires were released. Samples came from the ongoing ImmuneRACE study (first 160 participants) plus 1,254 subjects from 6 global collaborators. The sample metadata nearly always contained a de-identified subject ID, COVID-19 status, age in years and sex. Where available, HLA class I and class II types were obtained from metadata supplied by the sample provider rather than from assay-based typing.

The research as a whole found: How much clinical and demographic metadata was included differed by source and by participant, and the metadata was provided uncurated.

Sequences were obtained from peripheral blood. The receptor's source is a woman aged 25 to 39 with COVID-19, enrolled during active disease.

Read as DNA, the sequence is TGTGCCATCAGTGAGCCGAGGGACTTCCCTTATACCTACGAGCAGTACTTC. Translated, this is CAISEPRDFPYTYEQYF. The V and J genes are TRBV10-3 and TRBJ2-7; TRBD2 is possibly the D segment (6 matching bases). Trimming costs V 2 bases and J 2 bases, and their ends lie 19 bases apart. Reading the germline V gene gives CDR1 ENHRY and CDR2 SYGVKD. CDR3 length: 17 amino acids, cysteine to phenylalanine. Solely the CDR3 DNA is kept, with 51 bases framed from the first base.